The 29 T cell receptor beta chains given below trace back to one sample, sequenced in a study of radiation and T cells in renal cell carcinoma (dated by TCRdb to the early 2020s). Receptor amplification or capture employed the immunoSEQ multiplex PCR assay. TCRdb retrieved this table from immuneACCESS and kept in-frame rearrangements only. Not all clones are present; in checked studies, unresolved V genes account for under half, and no reason is known for the remainder. Within this sample are tens of thousands of clones, with 70% to 90% of them counted one time only. The ten largest make up approximately 22% of the sample. According to the study, the label for this sample's time point signals: blood 2 weeks post-SBRT. The treatment or condition label, as the study defines it: 15 Gy SBRT to primary tumor, nephrectomy 4 weeks later. The sequencing here drew on blood, taken from a patient whose treatment included radiotherapy and nephrectomy. The source of these receptors is a woman in her forties or fifties with renal cell carcinoma.

The V call is TRBV28, the J call TRBJ1-5; 7 bases map to TRBD1. Germline CDR1 is MDHEN and CDR2 is SYDVKM. This CDR3 is 13 amino acids long. The ends lost 7 bases at V and 6 bases at J; junction bases unmatched: 6. The CDR3 region is CASKRGGSQPQHF. The CDR3 region has the DNA TGTGCCAGCAAAAGAGGGGGCAGTCAGCCCCAGCATTTT.

With regard to this clone: Other DNA sequences of this sample code for an identical CDR3. The chain uses TRBV7-2 and TRBJ2-7; D is perhaps TRBD1 (6 bases). The germline CDR1 and CDR2 sequences are SGHTA and FQGNSA. This CDR3 has 13 amino acids. The V end was cut by 3 bases, the J end by 3 bases, with 9 bases between. As DNA, the CDR3 is TGTGCCAGCAGCTTGGGGGCTCTCTACGAGCAGTACTTC. Translated, it gives CASSLGALYEQYF.

The genes are TRBV9 and TRBJ2-1, with D maybe TRBD2 (6 bases). The germline V gene encodes CDR1 SGDLS and CDR2 YYNGEE. Trimming left V 4 bases short and J 4 bases short, with 18 bases between. CDR3 length: 16 amino acids. CDR3 sequence reads: CASSLTGSLTYNEQFF. For the CDR3, the DNA is TGTGCCAGCAGCTTAACCGGGAGCCTCACTTACAATGAGCAGTTCTTC.

The gene calls are TRBV4-3 and TRBJ2-5; D possibly corresponds to TRBD2 (6 bases). Germline V gene lookup returns CDR1 LGHNA and CDR2 YSLEER. The CDR3 consists of 15 residues. Trimming pared 1 base from V and 5 bases from J, leaving 14 bases between. DNA for the CDR3: TGCGCCAGCAGCCAAGGCGTTGCGGAGGGCGAGACCCAGTACTTC. This translates into CASSQGVAEGETQYF.

V is TRBV7-2 and J is TRBJ2-2; D unclear. CDR1 and CDR2 (germline): SGHTA, FQGNSA. The CDR3 consists of 14 residues. V lost 5 bases to trimming and J lost 1 base, with 8 bases between them. The CDR3 DNA sequence: TGTGCCAGCAGCCCCATAGGGAACACCGGGGAGCTGTTTTTT. Translated, it gives CASSPIGNTGELFF.

This clone was counted only a few times. CDR3 sequence: CASSPGTGPQETQYF. The CDR3 DNA reads TGTGCCAGCAGCCCGGGGACGGGCCCCCAAGAGACCCAGTACTTC. The chain carries TRBV7-2 and TRBJ2-5, with D perhaps matching TRBD1 or TRBD2 (5 bases each). CDR3 length equals 15 residues. V gave up 5 bases and J gave up 1 base, with 14 bases separating them. From germline, CDR1 is SGHTA and CDR2 FQGNSA.

The chain couples TRBV4-3 to TRBJ2-3; possibly TRBD2 for D (5 bases). This CDR3 is built from 15 residues. Germline-derived CDR1 and CDR2 are LGHNA and YSLEER. Trimming stripped 0 bases from V and 8 bases from J, with 15 bases between. As DNA, the CDR3 is TGCGCCAGCAGCCAAGATCTGAAGGAGGACGTTACGCAGTATTTT. It encodes CASSQDLKEDVTQYF.

The genes are TRBV6-1 and TRBJ2-3; D could derive from TRBD1 or TRBD2 (5 bases each). This CDR3 has 15 residues. V lost 8 bases and J 6 bases, leaving 21 bases between the germline ends. Germline V gives CDR1 MNHNS, CDR2 SASEGT. In DNA form, the CDR3 reads TGTGCCAGCCCTGTGGGGGACGCCATCATGGATACGCAGTATTTT. This translates into CASPVGDAIMDTQYF.

The rearrangement uses TRBV11-3 and TRBJ2-3; TRBD2 might be the D (5 bases). Trimming took 5 bases from V and 11 from J, leaving 20 bases between them. This CDR3 contains 14 residues. Germline CDR1 and CDR2: SGHNT and YENEEA. Here the CDR3 reads CASSLTGPPAGQYF. Written as DNA, the CDR3 is TGTGCCAGCAGCCTCACCGGGCCCCCTGCGGGGCAGTATTTT.

J is TRBJ2-1 and V is TRBV2; no clear D gene. Germline V lookup: CDR1 SNHLY, CDR2 FYNNEI. There are 11 residues in the CDR3. Trimming shortened V by 4 bases and J by 10 bases, and 8 bases separated the two germline ends. The CDR3: CASSVRTEQFF. As DNA, the CDR3 is TGTGCCAGCAGTGTACGGACCGAGCAGTTCTTC.

This clone was detected only a few times. J is TRBJ2-3 and V is TRBV9; 7 bases map to TRBD2. The V segment lost 3 bases and the J segment 0 bases; nucleotides outside the gene matches: 4. CDR1 and CDR2 from the germline V gene are SGDLS and YYNGEE. This CDR3 comprises 15 residues. The CDR3 reads CASSELASSTDTQYF. Written as DNA, the CDR3 is TGTGCCAGCAGCGAACTAGCGAGTAGCACAGATACGCAGTATTTT.

The chain is built from TRBV20-1 and TRBJ1-4, with D unclear. The J call may be incorrect, as the DNA end agrees better with TRBJ2-2. This CDR3 has 11 amino acids. Germline V CDR1 and CDR2: DFQATT, SNEGSKA (reference sequence). The CDR3, as DNA: TGCAGTGCCCCGAAGTGGCAGGAGCTGTTTTTT. Encoded protein: CSAPKWQELFF.

The chain has TRBV5-1 and TRBJ1-3; D is ambiguous. The CDR3 extends over 16 amino acids. Per the germline V gene, CDR1 is SGHRS and CDR2 is YFSETQ. Trimming shortened V by 0 bases and J by 4 bases, and 14 bases separated the two germline ends. As DNA, the CDR3 is TGCGCCAGCAGCTTGGAGGCGATACTCTCCGGAAACACCATATATTTT. Its translation is CASSLEAILSGNTIYF.

The chain carries TRBV18 and TRBJ2-5; D remains unclear. Germline assignment: CDR1 KGHSH and CDR2 LQKENI. The V end lost 0 bases, the J end lost 2 bases, and 7 bases lay between the germline ends. The CDR3 has 14 residues. Here the CDR3 reads CASSPPTGQETQYF. CDR3 sequence (DNA): TGTGCCAGCTCACCACCGACGGGTCAAGAGACCCAGTACTTC.

The chain recombines TRBV14 with TRBJ1-1; D uncertain. This CDR3 spans 13 amino acids. V was cut by 4 bases and J by 1 base, with 7 bases left in between. The V gene's germline CDR1 is SGHDN and CDR2 FVKESK. CDR3 DNA sequence: TGTGCCAGCAGCCGGTGGGGGAACACTGAAGCTTTCTTT. Its translation is CASSRWGNTEAFF. The full variable domain, in which reference TRBV14 and TRBJ1-1 provide the parts outside the CDR3, is EAGVTQFPSHSVIEKGQTVTLRCDPISGHDNLYWYRRVMGKEIKFLLHFVKESKQDESGMPNNRFLAERTGGTYSTLKVQPAELEDSGVYFCASSRWGNTEAFFGQGTRLTVV.

V is TRBV29-1 and J is TRBJ1-3; 7 nucleotides align to TRBD1. Germline V gives CDR1 SQVTM, CDR2 ANQGSEA. The CDR3 has 14 residues. Trimming cost V 5 bases and J 0 bases; bases outside gene matches: 4. The CDR3 nucleotides read TGCAGCGTTACGGGACAGTTCTCTGGAAACACCATATATTTT. Protein sequence: CSVTGQFSGNTIYF.

This clone was picked up a small number of times. This sequence joins TRBV28 and TRBJ1-5; no reliable D call. The CDR3 runs 14 residues. The ends were cut back, 4 bases at V and 5 bases at J, with 12 bases in the middle. The V gene's germline CDR1 is MDHEN and CDR2 SYDVKM. CDR3 amino acids: CASSSTSLDQPQHF. The CDR3 DNA reads as TGTGCCAGCAGTTCAACGAGTCTGGATCAGCCCCAGCATTTT.

The CDR3 DNA is TGTGCCAGCAGCCCGGACACTTATAGCAATCAGCCCCAGCATTTT. Protein product: CASSPDTYSNQPQHF. The genes are TRBV6-1 and TRBJ1-5; the D gene is possibly TRBD1 (5 bases). The CDR3 length is 15 residues. The V gene lost 6 bases and the J gene lost 0 bases, with 12 bases spanning the gap. Germline V gives CDR1 MNHNS, CDR2 SASEGT.

The chain employs TRBV19 and TRBJ2-1, with D unresolved. The germline V and J ends were trimmed by 1 base and 5 bases, with 6 bases remaining between them. Germline CDR1 reads LNHDA; CDR2 reads SQIVND (reference sequence). The CDR3 is 13 amino acids. This CDR3 reads CASSIGVNNEQFF. The CDR3 coding sequence is TGTGCCAGTAGTATAGGGGTAAACAATGAGCAGTTCTTC.

Only one count was recorded for this clone. This chain links TRBV19 with TRBJ1-1; no firm D call. Trimming took 7 bases from V and 1 from J, leaving 13 bases between them. The germline V gene encodes CDR1 LNHDA and CDR2 SQIVND (reference sequence). The CDR3 consists of 14 residues. The DNA for the CDR3 is TGTGCCAGTAACAGACACGCCTCGAACACTGAAGCTTTCTTT. Its protein is CASNRHASNTEAFF.

The chain recombines TRBV19 with TRBJ1-4; 7 bases map to TRBD1. The CDR3 extends over 14 amino acids. V lost 3 bases and J lost 4; bases outside the gene matches: 2. Germline V gene lookup returns CDR1 LNHDA and CDR2 SQIVND (reference sequence). The CDR3 spells CASSIGTVNEKLFF. The CDR3, as DNA: TGTGCCAGTAGTATCGGGACAGTTAATGAAAAACTGTTTTTT.

The chain employs TRBV5-1 and TRBJ1-2; D is unclear. Germline CDR1 is SGHRS and CDR2 is YFSETQ. The V end was cut by 1 base, the J end by 2 bases, with 6 bases between. This CDR3 comprises 13 residues. The chain's CDR3 is CASSLTENYGYTF. CDR3 DNA: TGCGCCAGCAGCTTGACAGAGAACTATGGCTACACCTTC.

The chain recombines TRBV18 with TRBJ1-2; 7 bases are a match to TRBD1. The length of the CDR3 is 12 residues. The germline gives CDR1 KGHSH, CDR2 LQKENI. Unmatched junction bases numbered 4, after V lost 4 bases and J lost 8 bases. The CDR3 sequence: CASSRDRAGYTF. DNA of the CDR3: TGTGCCAGCTCACGCGACAGGGCCGGCTACACCTTC.

The chain employs TRBV19 and TRBJ1-4; tentative D call: TRBD1 (5 bases). The V end was cut by 7 bases, the J end by 5 bases, with 14 bases between. Germline V lookup: CDR1 LNHDA, CDR2 SQIVND (reference sequence). The CDR3 extends over 14 amino acids. CDR3 in amino acids: CASKVRGLNEKLFF. In DNA form, the CDR3 reads TGTGCCAGTAAAGTAAGGGGCTTAAATGAAAAACTGTTTTTT. Full variable domain (outside the CDR3, taken from reference TRBV19 and TRBJ1-4): DGGITQSPKYLFRKEGQNVTLSCEQNLNHDAMYWYRQDPGQGLRLIYYSQIVNDFQKGDIAEGYSVSREKKESFPLTVTSAQKNPTAFYLCASKVRGLNEKLFFGSGTQLSVL.

CDR3 DNA sequence: TGTGCCAGCAGCCAGGGCGAAGAGACCCAGTACTTC. Its protein is CASSQGEETQYF. The J gene is TRBJ2-5, the V gene TRBV6-6; TRBD1 is a possible D gene (5 bases). Germline CDR1 and CDR2: MNHNY and SVGAGI (reference sequence). Trimming took 6 bases from V and 3 from J, leaving 8 bases between them. The CDR3 runs 12 residues.

In the case of this clone: The sample contains more than one DNA sequence encoding this CDR3. This rearrangement joins TRBV25-1 to TRBJ1-6, with no clear D. Germline CDR1 and CDR2: MGHDK and SYGVNS. The CDR3 length is 12 residues. Trimming shortened V by 3 bases and J by 6 bases, and 3 bases separated the two germline ends. CDR3 nucleotides: TGTGCCAGCAGTGACACTAATTCACCCCTCCACTTT. This gives the protein CASSDTNSPLHF.

The CDR3 loop reads CASRQGTAETQYF. The CDR3 coding sequence is TGTGCCAGCAGACAGGGGACCGCGGAGACCCAGTACTTC. The chain joins TRBV6-6 to TRBJ2-5; 7 nucleotides match TRBD1. The CDR3 sequence is 13 residues long. In germline, CDR1 is MNHNY, CDR2 SVGAGI (reference sequence). The ends lost 6 bases at V and 5 bases at J; junction bases unmatched: 6.

J is TRBJ2-5 and V is TRBV7-2; D may match TRBD1 or TRBD2 (5 bases each). The CDR3 length is 13 residues. Germline V CDR1 and CDR2: SGHTA, FQGNSA. V was pared by 5 bases and J by 0 bases, with 7 bases between. The CDR3 DNA reads TGTGCCAGCAGCCCGGGACACCAAGAGACCCAGTACTTC. It codes for CASSPGHQETQYF.

This chain connects TRBV7-3 to TRBJ1-5; the D is unclear. Trimming pared 4 bases from V and 3 bases from J, leaving 4 bases between. Germline CDR1 SGHTA, CDR2 FQGTGA. This CDR3 has 12 amino acids. In DNA form, the CDR3 reads TGTGCCAGCAGCTCCAACAATCAGCCCCAGCATTTT. It specifies CASSSNNQPQHF.